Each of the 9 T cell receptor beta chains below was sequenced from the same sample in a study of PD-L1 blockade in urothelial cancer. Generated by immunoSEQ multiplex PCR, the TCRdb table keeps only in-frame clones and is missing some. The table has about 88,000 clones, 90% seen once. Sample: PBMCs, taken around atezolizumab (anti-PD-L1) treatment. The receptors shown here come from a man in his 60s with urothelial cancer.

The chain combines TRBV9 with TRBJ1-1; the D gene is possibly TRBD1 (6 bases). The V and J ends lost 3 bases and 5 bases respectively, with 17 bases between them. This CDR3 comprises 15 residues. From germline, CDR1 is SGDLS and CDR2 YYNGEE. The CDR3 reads CASSARGGVGTEAFF. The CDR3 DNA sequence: TGTGCCAGCAGCGCCCGAGGGGGGGTGGGGACTGAAGCTTTCTTT.

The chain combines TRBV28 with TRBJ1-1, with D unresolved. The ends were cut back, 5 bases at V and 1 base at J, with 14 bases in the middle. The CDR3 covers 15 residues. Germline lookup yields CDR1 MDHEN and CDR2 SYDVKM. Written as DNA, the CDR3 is TGTGCCAGCAGTGGTCTATCTCCTCCGAACACTGAAGCTTTCTTT. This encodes CASSGLSPPNTEAFF.

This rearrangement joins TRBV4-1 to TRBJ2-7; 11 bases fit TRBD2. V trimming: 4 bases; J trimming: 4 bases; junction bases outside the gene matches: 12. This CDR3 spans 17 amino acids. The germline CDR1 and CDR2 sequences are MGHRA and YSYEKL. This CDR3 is CASSRSQRGLAVYEQYF. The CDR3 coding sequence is TGCGCCAGCAGCCGCAGCCAGCGGGGACTAGCGGTTTACGAGCAGTACTTC.

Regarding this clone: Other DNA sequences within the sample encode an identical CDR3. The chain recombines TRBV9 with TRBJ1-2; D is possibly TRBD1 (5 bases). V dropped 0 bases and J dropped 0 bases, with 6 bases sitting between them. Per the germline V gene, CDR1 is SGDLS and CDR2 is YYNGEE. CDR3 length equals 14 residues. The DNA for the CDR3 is TGTGCCAGCAGCGTAGGGGGCACTAACTATGGCTACACCTTC. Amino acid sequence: CASSVGGTNYGYTF.

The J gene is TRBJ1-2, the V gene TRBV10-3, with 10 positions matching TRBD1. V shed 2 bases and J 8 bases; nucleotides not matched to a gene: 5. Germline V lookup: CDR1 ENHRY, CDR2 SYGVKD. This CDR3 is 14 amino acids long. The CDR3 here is CAISEPGQGFGYTF. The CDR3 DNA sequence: TGTGCCATCAGTGAGCCGGGACAGGGGTTCGGCTACACCTTC.

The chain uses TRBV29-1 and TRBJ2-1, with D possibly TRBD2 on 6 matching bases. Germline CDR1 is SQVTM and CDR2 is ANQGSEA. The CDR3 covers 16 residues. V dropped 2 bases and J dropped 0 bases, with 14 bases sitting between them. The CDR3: CSVEYGDSSSYNEQFF. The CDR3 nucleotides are TGCAGCGTTGAATATGGGGACTCGAGCTCCTACAATGAGCAGTTCTTC.

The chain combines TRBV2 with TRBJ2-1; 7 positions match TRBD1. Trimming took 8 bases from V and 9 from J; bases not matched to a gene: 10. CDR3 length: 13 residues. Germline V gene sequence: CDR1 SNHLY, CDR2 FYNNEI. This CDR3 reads CASHVQGQTEQFF. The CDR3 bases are TGTGCCAGCCATGTCCAGGGACAGACTGAGCAGTTCTTC.

The CDR3, as DNA: TGTGCCAGCAGCTTCCGGCGGGGCAGGGAAGATACGCAGTATTTT. It is translated as CASSFRRGREDTQYF. The chain recombines TRBV7-3 with TRBJ2-3, with a possible D match to TRBD2 (6 bases). The CDR3 runs 15 residues. Per the germline V gene, CDR1 is SGHTA and CDR2 is FQGTGA. V was cut by 3 bases and J by 5 bases, with 15 bases left in between.

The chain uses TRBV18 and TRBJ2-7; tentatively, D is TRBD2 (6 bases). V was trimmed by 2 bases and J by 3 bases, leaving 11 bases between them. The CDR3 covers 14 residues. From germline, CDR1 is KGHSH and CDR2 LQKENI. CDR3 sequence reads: CASSPARDNYEQYF. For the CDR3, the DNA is TGTGCCAGCTCACCAGCGCGGGATAACTACGAGCAGTACTTC.